Included here is one T cell receptor (beta chain) sequence, with context. Its target is not known. Profiling relied on immunoSEQ multiplex PCR, and the TCRdb table lists in-frame clones only, not all of them. The sample carries approximately 44,000 clones, roughly 80% recorded once. The sample comes from a study of OX40 agonist ivuxolimab in advanced cancers. Broader study findings: Undetermined was the antigen specificity of the expanded peripheral T cells.

The CDR3 consists of 14 residues. The source is an adult with an advanced solid tumor such as melanoma, head and neck, liver or kidney cancer. Sequenced material: CD4+ or CD8+ T cells sorted from blood, taken in a trial of the OX40 agonist ivuxolimab. The rearrangement uses TRBV21-1 and TRBJ2-7; the table's D gene call, TRBD1, was not cross checked with the DNA. TRBV21-1 is marked as a pseudogene. The CDR3: CASSKAGTAYEQYF. The DNA of the CDR3 is TGTGCCAGCAGCAAAGCTGGGACAGCATACGAGCAGTACTTC.